This T cell receptor beta chain was observed in a study of blood T cell repertoires in COVID-19. Whole-study context: The United States, Italy and Spain supplied acute and convalescent COVID-19 samples. In each case, the material was cDNA or gDNA derived from T cells, B-cell-depleted T cells, or PBMCs.

V dropped 5 bases and J dropped 6; count of bases not matched to a gene: 11. CDR3 length: 15 residues. Germline lookup yields CDR1 SGHVS and CDR2 FQNEAQ. Original data processing: Nucleated cell counts were estimated from reference gene primer amplification. Repertoires were generated with immunoSEQ multiplex PCR, while TCRdb's copy carries only in-frame clones and drops some. That table is the source of V, J and clone size, and D and trimming were worked out from the DNA. The repertoire holds tens of thousands of clones, with approximately 89% as singletons. A single count supports this clone. The chain links TRBV7-8 to TRBJ2-3; 7 bases are shared with TRBD1. This sequence was found in a man aged 50 to 60 with acute or convalescent COVID-19. The sequencing sample was made of peripheral blood. CDR3 nucleotide sequence: TGTGCCAGCAGCCCGCGACAGGGCTTCAGGGATACGCAGTATTTT. Translation: CASSPRQGFRDTQYF.